These 2 T cell receptor beta chains originate from one sample sequenced in a study of vaccination and CD4 T cells after COVID-19. These receptors' targets are unknown. Sample treatment: roughly nine-day PBMC culture with coronavirus spike peptide pools or control peptides (ViraFEST assay). The Oncomine TCR Beta short-read assay generated sequence data from the DNA of cultured CD4+ T cells. TCRdb re-analysed the PCR reads in MiXCR, keeping a single row per CDR3 protein. The sample records approximately 12,000 distinct CDR3 sequences, 50% to 70% being singletons. The sequenced sample was CD4+ T cells from blood, cultured in vitro. These receptors came from a human donor who had recovered from COVID-19.

The rearrangement links TRBV28 to TRBJ2-3; TRBD1 agrees at 8 bases. This CDR3 contains 15 residues. The V segment lost 6 bases and the J segment 4 bases; nucleotides outside the gene matches: 9. Germline V CDR1 and CDR2: MDHEN, SYDVKM. The DNA for the CDR3 is TGTGCCAGCAGATCAACCGGGACAGGACCAGATACGCAGTATTTT. Its translation is CASRSTGTGPDTQYF.

The rearrangement links TRBV6-1 to TRBJ1-5, with TRBD1 matching 9 bases. CDR1 and CDR2 from the germline V gene are MNHNS and SASEGT. The CDR3 covers 15 residues. V was clipped by 6 bases and J by 1 base; unmatched bases: 4. The CDR3 reads CASRKQGASNQPQHF. CDR3 nucleotides: TGTGCCAGCAGAAAACAGGGGGCCAGCAATCAGCCCCAGCATTTT.